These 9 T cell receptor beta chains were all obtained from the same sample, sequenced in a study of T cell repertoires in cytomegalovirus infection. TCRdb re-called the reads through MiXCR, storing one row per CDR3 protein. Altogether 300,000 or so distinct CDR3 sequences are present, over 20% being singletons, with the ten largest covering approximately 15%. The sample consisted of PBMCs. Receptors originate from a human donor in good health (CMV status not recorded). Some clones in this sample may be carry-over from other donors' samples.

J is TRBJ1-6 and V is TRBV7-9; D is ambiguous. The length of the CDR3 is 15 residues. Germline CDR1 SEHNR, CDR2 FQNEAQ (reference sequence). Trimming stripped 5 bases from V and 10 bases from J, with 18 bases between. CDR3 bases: TGTGCCAGCAGCCTAACGTCGGACCCAAGGTCACCCCTCCACTTT. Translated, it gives CASSLTSDPRSPLHF.

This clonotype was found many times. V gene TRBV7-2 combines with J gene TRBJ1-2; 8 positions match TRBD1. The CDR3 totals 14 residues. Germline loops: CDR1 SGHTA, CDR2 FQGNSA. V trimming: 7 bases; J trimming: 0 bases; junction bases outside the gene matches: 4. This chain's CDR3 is CASTRDRSNYGYTF. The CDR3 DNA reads TGTGCCAGCACCAGGGACAGGTCTAACTATGGCTACACCTTC. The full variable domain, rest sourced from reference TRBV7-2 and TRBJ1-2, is GAGVSQSPSNKVTEKGKDVELRCDPISGHTALYWYRQSLGQGLEFLIYFQGNSAPDKSGLPSDRFSAERTGGSVSTLTIQRTQQEDSAVYLCASTRDRSNYGYTFGSGTRLTVV.

The CDR3 bases are TGTGCCACCAGCAGAGACACAGGGATCACAGATACGCAGTATTTT. This encodes CATSRDTGITDTQYF. The gene calls are TRBV15 and TRBJ2-3; D perhaps matches TRBD1 (6 bases). Germline CDR1 LNHNV, CDR2 YYDKDF (reference sequence). The V end lost 0 bases, the J end lost 2 bases, and 9 bases lay between the germline ends. CDR3 length: 15 residues.

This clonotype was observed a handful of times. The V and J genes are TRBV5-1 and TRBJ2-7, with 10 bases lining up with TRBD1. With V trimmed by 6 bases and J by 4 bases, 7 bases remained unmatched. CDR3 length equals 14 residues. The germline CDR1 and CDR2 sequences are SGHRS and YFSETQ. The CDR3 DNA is TGCGCCAGCAACACGGGACAGGGGATATACGAGCAGTACTTC. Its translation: CASNTGQGIYEQYF. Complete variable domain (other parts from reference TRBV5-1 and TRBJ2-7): KAGVTQTPRYLIKTRGQQVTLSCSPISGHRSVSWYQQTPGQGLQFLFEYFSETQRNKGNFPGRFSGRQFSNSRSEMNVSTLELGDSALYLCASNTGQGIYEQYFGPGTRLTVT.

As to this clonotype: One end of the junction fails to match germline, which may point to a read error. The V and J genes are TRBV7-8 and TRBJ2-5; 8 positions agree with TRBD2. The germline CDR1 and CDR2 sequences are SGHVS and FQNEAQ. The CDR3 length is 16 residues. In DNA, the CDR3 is TGTGCCAGCAGCTTAGAAGGCGGGAGGCTCCAAGAGGCCCAGTACTTC. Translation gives CASSLEGGRLQEAQYF.

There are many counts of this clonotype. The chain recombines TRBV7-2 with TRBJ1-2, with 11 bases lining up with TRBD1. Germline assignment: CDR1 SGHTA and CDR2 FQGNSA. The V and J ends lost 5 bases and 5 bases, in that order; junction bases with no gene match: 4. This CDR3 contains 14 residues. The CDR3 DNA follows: TGTGCCAGCAGCCTCGGGACAGGGGGGTATGGCTACACCTTC. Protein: CASSLGTGGYGYTF.

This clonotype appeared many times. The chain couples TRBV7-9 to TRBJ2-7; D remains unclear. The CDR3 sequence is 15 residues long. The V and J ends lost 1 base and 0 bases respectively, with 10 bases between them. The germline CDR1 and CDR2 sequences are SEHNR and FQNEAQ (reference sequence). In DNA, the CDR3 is TGTGCCAGCAGCTTAGTAGGGTACAGCTCCTACGAGCAGTACTTC. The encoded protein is CASSLVGYSSYEQYF. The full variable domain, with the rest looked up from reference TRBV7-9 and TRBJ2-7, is DTGVSQNPRHKITKRGQNVTFRCDPISEHNRLYWYRQTLGQGPEFLTYFQNEAQLEKSRLLSDRFSAERPKGSFSTLEIQRTEQGDSAMYLCASSLVGYSSYEQYFGPGTRLTVT.

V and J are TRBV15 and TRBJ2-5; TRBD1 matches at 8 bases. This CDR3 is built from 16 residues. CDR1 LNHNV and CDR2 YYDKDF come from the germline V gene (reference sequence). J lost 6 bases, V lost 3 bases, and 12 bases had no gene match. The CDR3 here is CATSRDQGTGLKTQYF. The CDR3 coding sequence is TGTGCCACCAGCAGGGATCAAGGGACAGGTTTGAAGACCCAGTACTTC.

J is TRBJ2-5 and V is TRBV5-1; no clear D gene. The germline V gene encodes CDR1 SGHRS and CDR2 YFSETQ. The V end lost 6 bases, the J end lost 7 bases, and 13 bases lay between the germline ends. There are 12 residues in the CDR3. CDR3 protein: CASTLRSGTQYF. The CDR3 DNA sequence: TGCGCCAGCACCCTGCGGTCCGGGACCCAGTACTTC. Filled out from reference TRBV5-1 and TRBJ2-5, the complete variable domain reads KAGVTQTPRYLIKTRGQQVTLSCSPISGHRSVSWYQQTPGQGLQFLFEYFSETQRNKGNFPGRFSGRQFSNSRSEMNVSTLELGDSALYLCASTLRSGTQYFGPGTRLLVL.